The 28 T cell receptor beta chains below were found in one sample sequenced in a study of blood T cell repertoires in COVID-19. TCRdb's table, derived via immunoSEQ multiplex PCR, lists solely in-frame clones and lacks some. This repertoire shows fewer than 250,000 clones, roughly 86% found once; its top ten account for 2.6%. Sequencing was carried out using PBMCs or T cells enriched from blood (not recorded which). These receptors were collected from a woman aged 25 to 39 with acute COVID-19.

The V call is TRBV7-9, the J call TRBJ2-7; D not resolved. The germline V gene encodes CDR1 SEHNR and CDR2 FQNEAQ (reference sequence). The CDR3 spans 11 residues. V was clipped by 6 bases and J by 2 bases, with 5 bases between them. CDR3 DNA sequence: TGTGCCAGCAGTTATGCCTACGAGCAGTACTTC. Its translation is CASSYAYEQYF. Together with reference TRBV7-9 and TRBJ2-7, the CDR3 gives the full variable domain: DTGVSQNPRHKITKRGQNVTFRCDPISEHNRLYWYRQTLGQGPEFLTYFQNEAQLEKSRLLSDRFSAERPKGSFSTLEIQRTEQGDSAMYLCASSYAYEQYFGPGTRLTVT.

The chain recombines TRBV19 with TRBJ2-1; TRBD2 is a possible D gene (6 bases). V lost 6 bases and J 0 bases, leaving 12 bases between the germline ends. The CDR3 loop spans 15 amino acids. CDR1 is LNHDA and CDR2 is SQIVND in the germline V gene (reference sequence). The CDR3 loop is CASSYSGLSYNEQFF. CDR3 sequence (DNA): TGTGCCAGTAGCTACTCGGGACTCTCCTACAATGAGCAGTTCTTC. Filled out from reference TRBV19 and TRBJ2-1, the complete variable domain reads DGGITQSPKYLFRKEGQNVTLSCEQNLNHDAMYWYRQDPGQGLRLIYYSQIVNDFQKGDIAEGYSVSREKKESFPLTVTSAQKNPTAFYLCASSYSGLSYNEQFFGPGTRLTVL.

This chain uses TRBV28 with TRBJ1-2, with 12 bases that match TRBD1. The CDR3 contains 17 residues. V gave up 5 bases and J gave up 4 bases; unmatched junction bases: 11. Per germline, CDR1 MDHEN and CDR2 SYDVKM. The CDR3 DNA follows: TGTGCCAGCAGTGCATCCGGGACAGGGGGCGGCTCCTATGGCTACACCTTC. Its translation is CASSASGTGGGSYGYTF.

This clone was seen a few times. This chain links TRBV7-9 with TRBJ2-1; no clear D. This CDR3 is built from 18 residues. Trimming pared 1 base from V and 1 base from J, leaving 17 bases between. The germline CDR1 and CDR2 sequences are SEHNR and FQNEAQ (reference sequence). The CDR3 sequence: CASSLGATSQISYNEQFF. The CDR3 DNA follows: TGTGCCAGCAGCTTAGGGGCGACAAGCCAAATATCCTACAATGAGCAGTTCTTC.

This sequence joins TRBV9 and TRBJ1-1; D uncertain. The germline gives CDR1 SGDLS, CDR2 YYNGEE. V shed 4 bases and J shed 4 bases, with 17 bases lying between them. This CDR3 has 15 amino acids. The chain's CDR3 is CASSLFPTTGTEAFF. Here the CDR3 DNA reads TGTGCCAGCAGCCTTTTCCCAACAACGGGCACTGAAGCTTTCTTT.

The V call is TRBV4-1, the J call TRBJ1-5; D is possibly TRBD1 (5 bases). This CDR3 contains 15 residues. Germline-derived CDR1 and CDR2 are MGHRA and YSYEKL. V dropped 3 bases and J dropped 10 bases, with 19 bases sitting between them. The CDR3 region has the DNA TGCGCCAGCAGCCAGGAGCCCAGGAACGGGGGACCCCAGCATTTT. It codes for CASSQEPRNGGPQHF.

This rearrangement joins TRBV2 to TRBJ2-7; D possibly corresponds to TRBD1 (7 bases). Trimming pared 7 bases from V and 3 bases from J, leaving 16 bases between. This CDR3 contains 14 residues. Germline lookup yields CDR1 SNHLY and CDR2 FYNNEI. This chain's CDR3 is CASIPPGGIYEQYF. The CDR3 DNA reads as TGTGCCAGCATACCCCCAGGGGGGATCTACGAGCAGTACTTC. The full variable domain, completed using reference TRBV2 and TRBJ2-7, is EPEVTQTPSHQVTQMGQEVILRCVPISNHLYFYWYRQILGQKVEFLVSFYNNEISEKSEIFDDQFSVERPDGSNFTLKIRSTKLEDSAMYFCASIPPGGIYEQYFGPGTRLTVT.

This chain joins TRBV5-1 and TRBJ2-7, with 7 bases identical to TRBD2. Losses at the gene ends were 4 bases for V and 0 bases for J; bases not matched to a gene: 7. CDR1 and CDR2 (germline): SGHRS, YFSETQ. There are 15 residues in the CDR3. This CDR3 is CASSHIGGTSYEQYF. The CDR3 nucleotides are TGCGCCAGCAGCCATATCGGGGGGACCTCCTACGAGCAGTACTTC.

The rearrangement joins TRBV4-1 to TRBJ2-7, with no clear D. Per the germline V gene, CDR1 is MGHRA and CDR2 is YSYEKL. The CDR3 runs to 15 residues. Trimming took 4 bases from V and 4 from J, leaving 17 bases between them. In DNA, the CDR3 is TGCGCCAGCAGCCTATTAGGATATCCGACATACGAGCAGTACTTC. Amino acid sequence: CASSLLGYPTYEQYF.

In this sample, this clone turned up many times. The rearrangement links TRBV30 to TRBJ1-4, with a tentative D call TRBD1 (5 bases). V gave up 1 base and J gave up 8 bases, with 14 bases separating them. Per the germline V gene, CDR1 is GTSNPN and CDR2 is SVGIG (reference sequence). The CDR3 is made up of 14 amino acids. Here the CDR3 reads CAWSGTQGYEKLFF. Here the CDR3 DNA reads TGTGCCTGGAGTGGGACCCAGGGATACGAAAAACTGTTTTTT.

The gene calls are TRBV7-9 and TRBJ1-1; D possibly corresponds to TRBD1 (6 bases). The CDR3 runs 14 residues. From germline, CDR1 is SEHNR and CDR2 FQNEAQ (reference sequence). V was shortened by 4 bases and J by 1 base, with 10 bases between the two germline ends. The CDR3 region has the DNA TGTGCCAGCAGCTACAGGGAGACGAACACTGAAGCTTTCTTT. Amino acid sequence: CASSYRETNTEAFF.

The J gene is TRBJ2-7, the V gene TRBV5-1, with 7 bases that match TRBD1. Looked up from germline, CDR1 is SGHRS and CDR2 is YFSETQ. This CDR3 comprises 13 residues. After removal of 4 bases from V and 6 bases from J, the junction contained 7 bases not matched to a gene. The CDR3 DNA follows: TGCGCCAGCAGCCCGACAGGGTCGGGCGAGCAGTACTTC. Protein sequence: CASSPTGSGEQYF.

This sequence joins TRBV18 and TRBJ2-4; 11 bases match TRBD2. Germline CDR1 KGHSH, CDR2 LQKENI. The CDR3 is made up of 16 amino acids. Unmatched junction bases numbered 9, after V lost 3 bases and J lost 8 bases. DNA of the CDR3: TGTGCCAGCTCACCGGGGACTAGCGGTTCACGCGACATTCAGTACTTC. Protein product: CASSPGTSGSRDIQYF.

This clone turned up a few times. In nucleotides, the CDR3 is TGTGCCAGTAGTTTCACAGAGAACACTGAAGCTTTCTTT. Protein sequence: CASSFTENTEAFF. The rearrangement joins TRBV19 to TRBJ1-1; D remains unclear. V shed 5 bases and J shed 1 base, with 8 bases lying between them. The germline gives CDR1 LNHDA, CDR2 SQIVND (reference sequence). The CDR3 totals 13 residues.

This clone has only one observation. The chain carries TRBV6-1 and TRBJ2-7, with D possibly matching TRBD1 (7 bases). Germline V gene sequence: CDR1 MNHNS, CDR2 SASEGT. V was shortened by 2 bases and J by 1 base, with 21 bases between the two germline ends. The CDR3 runs 18 residues. CDR3 DNA: TGTGCCAGCAGTGAACTTGGCAGGGGGGCCTTAAATTCCTACGAGCAGTACTTC. Translation: CASSELGRGALNSYEQYF.

The chain employs TRBV27 and TRBJ2-1, with 9 bases that match TRBD1. This CDR3 contains 15 residues. With 6 bases clipped from V and 7 bases from J, the junction kept 10 bases outside the gene matches. CDR1 and CDR2 (germline): MNHEY, SMNVEV (reference sequence). This CDR3 is CASSRLQDRGNEQFF. In DNA form, the CDR3 reads TGTGCCAGCAGCAGACTGCAGGACAGGGGAAATGAGCAGTTCTTC.

The chain combines TRBV27 with TRBJ2-7; TRBD2 matches 10 bases. The V segment lost 6 bases and the J segment 6 bases; nucleotides outside the gene matches: 8. The germline V gene encodes CDR1 MNHEY and CDR2 SMNVEV (reference sequence). The CDR3 is 14 residues long. CDR3 in amino acids: CASSLAGGLLEQYF. The CDR3 bases are TGTGCCAGCAGCTTAGCGGGGGGACTACTCGAGCAGTACTTC.

Here the CDR3 DNA reads TGTGCCAGCAGCCCGGGAGTTAACACTGAAGCTTTCTTT. Amino acids: CASSPGVNTEAFF. The rearrangement joins TRBV5-5 to TRBJ1-1; D call uncertain. Germline-derived CDR1 and CDR2 are SGHKS and YYEKEE (reference sequence). The V and J ends lost 4 bases and 2 bases respectively, with 9 bases between them. The CDR3 contains 13 residues.

J is TRBJ2-7 and V is TRBV7-9; weak D call: TRBD2 (6 bases). CDR3 length: 16 residues. V was shortened by 4 bases and J by 0 bases, with 16 bases between the two germline ends. Germline V gene sequence: CDR1 SEHNR, CDR2 FQNEAQ (reference sequence). The CDR3 protein is CASSSWEAVVSYEQYF. The CDR3 DNA reads TGTGCCAGCAGCTCCTGGGAGGCAGTAGTCTCCTACGAGCAGTACTTC.

V usage is TRBV11-2 and J usage is TRBJ2-7; TRBD1 is a possible D gene (5 bases). The CDR3 runs 15 residues. Germline V CDR1 and CDR2: SGHAT, FQNNGV. V lost 1 base to trimming and J lost 1 base, with 11 bases between them. In nucleotides, the CDR3 is TGTGCCAGCAGCTTAGTAGGGGCTGCATCCTACGAGCAGTACTTC. Its protein product is CASSLVGAASYEQYF.

The gene calls are TRBV28 and TRBJ1-2; perhaps TRBD1 as D (6 bases). CDR1 MDHEN and CDR2 SYDVKM come from the germline V gene. The V end lost 6 bases, the J end lost 4 bases, and 12 bases lay between the germline ends. CDR3 length: 13 amino acids. The CDR3 region has the DNA TGTGCCAGCAGCCTGACAGGTTCCTATGGCTACACCTTC. As protein: CASSLTGSYGYTF.

A single count supports this clone. The chain joins TRBV7-8 to TRBJ2-1, with 12 nucleotides matching TRBD2. Germline-derived CDR1 and CDR2 are SGHVS and FQNEAQ. CDR3 size: 17 residues. Trimming took 8 bases from V and 7 from J; bases not matched to a gene: 15. The CDR3 sequence: CASVMLAGGPFGNEQFF. The CDR3 DNA sequence: TGTGCCAGCGTCATGCTAGCGGGGGGGCCTTTTGGGAATGAGCAGTTCTTC.

The chain combines TRBV5-6 with TRBJ1-1, with D perhaps TRBD1 (6 bases). V was trimmed by 0 bases and J by 1 base, leaving 13 bases between them. The germline CDR1 and CDR2 sequences are SGHDT and YYEEEE. The CDR3 has 16 amino acids. The CDR3 region is CASSLAVRGWNTEAFF. CDR3 DNA: TGTGCCAGCAGCTTGGCCGTCAGGGGTTGGAACACTGAAGCTTTCTTT.

The chain links TRBV4-3 to TRBJ2-7, with 10 positions matching TRBD1. Per germline, CDR1 LGHNA and CDR2 YSLEER. This CDR3 region has 14 residues. The J segment lost 0 bases and the V segment lost 4 bases, leaving 0 bases of the junction unmatched. The CDR3 here is CASSRDRGSYEQYF. CDR3 sequence (DNA): TGCGCCAGCAGCCGGGACAGGGGCTCCTACGAGCAGTACTTC.

The genes are TRBV29-1 and TRBJ1-1; 12 positions match TRBD1. V was clipped by 1 base and J by 4 bases; unmatched bases: 10. Germline V gene sequence: CDR1 SQVTM, CDR2 ANQGSEA. The CDR3 has 17 residues. The CDR3 reads CSVEGFGTGGATTEAFF. CDR3 sequence (DNA): TGCAGCGTTGAAGGGTTCGGGACAGGGGGCGCGACCACTGAAGCTTTCTTT.

This clone is a singleton in its sample. CDR3 protein: CASSPSTGDNSPLHF. CDR3 coding DNA: TGTGCCAGCTCACCTTCGACAGGGGATAATTCACCCCTCCACTTT. This sequence joins TRBV18 and TRBJ1-6; 8 bases map to TRBD1. The germline V gene encodes CDR1 KGHSH and CDR2 LQKENI. V was pared by 3 bases and J by 5 bases, with 3 bases of the junction left unmatched. CDR3 length: 15 amino acids.

This chain connects TRBV6-5 to TRBJ2-7; D is unclear. The CDR3 is made up of 14 amino acids. CDR1 and CDR2 from the germline V gene are MNHEY and SVGAGI. The ends were cut back, 4 bases at V and 2 bases at J, with 12 bases in the middle. CDR3 DNA: TGTGCCAGCAGTTCCCCTCAAACGGCCTACGAGCAGTACTTC. This codes for CASSSPQTAYEQYF.

This clone was detected a few times. This sequence joins TRBV4-1 and TRBJ1-2; 7 bases align to TRBD1. The V and J ends lost 3 bases and 7 bases, in that order; junction bases with no gene match: 11. The germline V gene has CDR1 MGHRA and CDR2 YSYEKL. CDR3 length: 15 amino acids. The CDR3 region has the DNA TGCGCCAGCAGCCAGGACCCGGGACAGAGATCTGGCTACACCTTC. This encodes CASSQDPGQRSGYTF.